The clone carrying this T cell receptor (beta chain) was counted a few times. As yet, its antigen is unknown. TCRdb ran MiXCR on the reads and lists one entry per CDR3 protein. The sample lists 100,000 to 150,000 distinct CDR3 sequences, approximately 30% occurring once. The data were taken from a study of T cell repertoires in cytomegalovirus infection. Study in general: Both recently identified HLA-C-restricted and well-studied HLA-B-restricted CMV epitopes were used in the study. Public TCR beta signatures provided an indication of both CMV infection and a matching HLA type.

Study-wide results and limits: The cumulative frequency of public TCR beta families identified carriers of CMV plus the relevant HLA. Clonotype analysis showed dominance of the ex vivo response by HLA-C-restricted CMV-specific TCR beta clonotypes.

CDR3 length: 16 amino acids. The ends lost 6 bases at V and 1 base at J; junction bases unmatched: 10. CDR1 is DFQATT, CDR2 SNEGSKA, per germline (reference sequence). V is TRBV20-1 and J is TRBJ2-2, with TRBD1 identical over 8 bases. The sequencing here drew on CD8+ T cells from cultured PBMCs, taken from culture after CMV antigen stimulation. The sequence came from a human donor in good health (CMV status not recorded). Some clones in this sample may be carry-over from other donors' samples. The DNA of the CDR3 is TGCAGTGCCGGCCGCCCGGACAGGGTGAACACCGGGGAGCTGTTTTTT. It codes for CSAGRPDRVNTGELFF.